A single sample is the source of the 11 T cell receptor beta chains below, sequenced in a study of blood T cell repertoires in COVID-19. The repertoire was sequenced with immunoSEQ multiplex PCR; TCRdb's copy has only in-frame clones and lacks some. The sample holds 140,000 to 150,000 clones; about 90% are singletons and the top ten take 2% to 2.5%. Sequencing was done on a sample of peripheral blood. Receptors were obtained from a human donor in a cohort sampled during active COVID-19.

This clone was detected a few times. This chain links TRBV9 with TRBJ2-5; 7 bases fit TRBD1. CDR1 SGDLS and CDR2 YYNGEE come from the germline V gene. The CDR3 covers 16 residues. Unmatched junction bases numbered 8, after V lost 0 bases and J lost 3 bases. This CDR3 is CASSVGGQTGKETQYF. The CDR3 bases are TGTGCCAGCAGCGTAGGTGGTCAGACAGGGAAAGAGACCCAGTACTTC.

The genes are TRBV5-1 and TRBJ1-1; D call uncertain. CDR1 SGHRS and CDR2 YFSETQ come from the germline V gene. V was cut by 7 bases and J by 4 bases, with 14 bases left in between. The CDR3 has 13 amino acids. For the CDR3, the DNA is TGCGCCAGCTGTGAGGGTAGTGGCACTGAAGCTTTCTTT. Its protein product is CASCEGSGTEAFF.

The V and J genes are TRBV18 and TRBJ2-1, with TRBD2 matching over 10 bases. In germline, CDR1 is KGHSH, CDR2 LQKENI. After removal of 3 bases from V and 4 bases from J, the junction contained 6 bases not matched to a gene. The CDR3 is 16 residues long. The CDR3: CASSPPGTSDYNEQFF. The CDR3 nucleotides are TGTGCCAGCTCACCGCCTGGGACTAGCGATTACAATGAGCAGTTCTTC.

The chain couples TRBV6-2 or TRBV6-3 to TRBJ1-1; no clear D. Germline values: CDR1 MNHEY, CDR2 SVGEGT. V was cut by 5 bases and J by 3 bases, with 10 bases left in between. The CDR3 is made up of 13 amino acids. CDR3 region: CASSQEGYTEAFF. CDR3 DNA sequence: TGTGCCAGCAGTCAAGAGGGCTACACTGAAGCTTTCTTT.

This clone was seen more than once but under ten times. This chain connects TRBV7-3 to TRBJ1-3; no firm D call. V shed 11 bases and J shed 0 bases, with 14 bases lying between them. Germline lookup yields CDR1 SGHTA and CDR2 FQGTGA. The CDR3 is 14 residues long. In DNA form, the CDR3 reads TGTGCCTCTACCCAGCGACGCTCTGGAAACACCATATATTTT. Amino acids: CASTQRRSGNTIYF. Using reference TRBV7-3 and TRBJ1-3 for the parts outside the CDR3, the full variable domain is GAGVSQTPSNKVTEKGKYVELRCDPISGHTALYWYRQSLGQGPEFLIYFQGTGAADDSGLPNDRFFAVRPEGSVSTLKIQRTERGDSAVYLCASTQRRSGNTIYFGEGSWLTVV.

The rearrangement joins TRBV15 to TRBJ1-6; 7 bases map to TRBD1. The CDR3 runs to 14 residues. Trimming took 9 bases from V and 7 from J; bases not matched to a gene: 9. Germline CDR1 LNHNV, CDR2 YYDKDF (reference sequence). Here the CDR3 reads CATRQGLRNSPLHF. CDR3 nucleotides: TGTGCCACACGACAGGGCCTTAGGAATTCACCCCTCCACTTT.

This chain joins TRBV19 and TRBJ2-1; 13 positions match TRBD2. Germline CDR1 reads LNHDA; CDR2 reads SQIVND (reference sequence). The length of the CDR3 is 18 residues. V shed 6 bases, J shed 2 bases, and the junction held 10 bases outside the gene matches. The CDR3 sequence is CASRMTSGRQLTYNEQFF. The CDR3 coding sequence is TGTGCCAGTAGGATGACTAGCGGGAGGCAGTTAACCTACAATGAGCAGTTCTTC.

DNA of the CDR3: TGTGCCTGGAGTGCACAGGGAAATTCACCCCTCCACTTT. It specifies CAWSAQGNSPLHF. This sequence joins TRBV30 and TRBJ1-6; TRBD1 is a possible D gene (6 bases). Germline V gene data show CDR1 as GTSNPN and CDR2 as SVGIG (reference sequence). V was clipped by 1 base and J by 7 bases, with 8 bases between them. The CDR3 loop spans 13 amino acids.

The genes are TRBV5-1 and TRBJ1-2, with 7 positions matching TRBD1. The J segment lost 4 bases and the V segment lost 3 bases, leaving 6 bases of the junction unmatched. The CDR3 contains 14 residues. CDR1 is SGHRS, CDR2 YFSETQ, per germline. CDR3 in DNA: TGCGCCAGCAGCTCTAGACAGGGTGGCTATGGCTACACCTTC. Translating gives CASSSRQGGYGYTF.

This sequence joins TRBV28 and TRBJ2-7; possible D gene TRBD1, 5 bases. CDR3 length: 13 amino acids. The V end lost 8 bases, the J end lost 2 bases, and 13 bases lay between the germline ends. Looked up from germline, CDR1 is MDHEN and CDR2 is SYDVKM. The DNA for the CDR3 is TGTGCCAGCGAAAAGGGGTATACCTACGAGCAGTACTTC. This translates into CASEKGYTYEQYF.

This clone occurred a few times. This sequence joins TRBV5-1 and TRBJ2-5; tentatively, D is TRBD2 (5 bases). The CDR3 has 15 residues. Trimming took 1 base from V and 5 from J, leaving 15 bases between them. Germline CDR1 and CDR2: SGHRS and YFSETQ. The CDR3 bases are TGCGCCAGCAGCTTGTGGGCCCGGGATTCGGAGACCCAGTACTTC. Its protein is CASSLWARDSETQYF. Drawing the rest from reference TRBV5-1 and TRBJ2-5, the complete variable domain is KAGVTQTPRYLIKTRGQQVTLSCSPISGHRSVSWYQQTPGQGLQFLFEYFSETQRNKGNFPGRFSGRQFSNSRSEMNVSTLELGDSALYLCASSLWARDSETQYFGPGTRLLVL.